The present T cell receptor beta chain was sequenced within a study of T cells in localized non-small cell lung cancer. Findings and caveats of the study: Longer overall survival was associated with a higher density of T cells in the blood. Uninvolved nearby lung showed the greatest T cell clonality, exceeding that found in tumor. Heterogeneity cannot be ruled out, as sequencing used one tumor region only.

TCRdb's copy holds only in-frame clones and misses some; the assay was immunoSEQ multiplex PCR. There are roughly 16,000 clones in the sample; around 80% occur only once, and around 30% lies in the top ten. As regards this clone: As yet, its antigen is unknown.

There are 17 residues in the CDR3. CDR1 and CDR2 from the germline V gene are SGHNT and YENEEA. V lost 5 bases and J lost 8; bases outside the gene matches: 14. The material was peripheral blood, obtained before any cancer treatment. The sequence came from a male donor aged 60 or over with stage I lung adenocarcinoma. This sequence joins TRBV11-3 and TRBJ1-6; 8 bases agree with TRBD1. The CDR3 DNA reads as TGTGCCAGCAGCCAGGGACAGGTCGGACTCAGTGATTCACCCCTCCACTTT. Its translation: CASSQGQVGLSDSPLHF.